A single T cell receptor beta chain is shown here with its context. The antigen remains undetermined. The CDR3 length is 17 residues. J was trimmed by 9 bases and V by 6 bases; bases with no gene match: 17. Germline-derived CDR1 and CDR2 are DFQATT and SNEGSKA (reference sequence). Combining a sample-barcoded 5' primer with a J-beta primer mix, a second PCR ran for about 7 to 11 cycles. Each of the cDNA molecules was tagged by a template-switch adaptor with 12 random nucleotides. TCRdb re-called the 5' RACE reads with MiXCR, one entry per CDR3 protein. The sample includes roughly 790,000 distinct CDR3 sequences, about 40% seen only once; the top ten take less than 25%. This sample is part of a study of blood T cells in healthy people across ages. Study details: About one barcoded beta molecule was captured per two T cells (by template switching).

Findings and caveats of the study: It was held that diversity estimates obtained from one million T cells represented underestimates. The unsorted PBMCs prevented any conclusive comparison of naive versus antigen-experienced cells.

The chain combines TRBV20-1 with TRBJ1-6; 10 bases fit TRBD1. The sequence came from an older woman in good health. Sequences were obtained from blood. In DNA form, the CDR3 reads TGCAGTGCCTTCCCGGGACAGGGGCTTTCAGGGGGTTCACCCCTCCACTTT. It is translated as CSAFPGQGLSGGSPLHF.